What follows are 13 T cell receptor beta chains derived from one specimen sequenced in a study of CD8 T cells in ankylosing spondylitis. TCRdb reanalysed the 5' RACE reads using MiXCR and keeps one entry per CDR3 protein. Here the sample spans around 210,000 distinct CDR3 sequences, roughly 8% being singletons. The specimen sequenced was blood, either unsorted or a sorted T cell fraction (not recorded which). Receptor source: a female donor with ankylosing spondylitis or in good health (not recorded which).

This clonotype was detected many times. V usage is TRBV20-1 and J usage is TRBJ2-7, with TRBD2 as a possible D gene (5 bases). CDR1 DFQATT and CDR2 SNEGSKA come from the germline V gene (reference sequence). This CDR3 has 14 amino acids. The V gene lost 6 bases and the J gene lost 3 bases, with 18 bases spanning the gap. The CDR3 DNA sequence: TGCAGTGCCCAGGACTTGAGTTATGGCTACGAGCAGTACTTC. It is translated as CSAQDLSYGYEQYF.

This clonotype was observed many times. The chain links TRBV9 to TRBJ2-1; 8 bases map to TRBD2. Germline values: CDR1 SGDLS, CDR2 YYNGEE. The CDR3 consists of 16 residues. Trimming at V came to 0 bases and at J to 0 bases, leaving 2 bases not matched to a gene. For the CDR3, the DNA is TGTGCCAGCAGCGTAGGCGGGAGGAGCTCCTACAATGAGCAGTTCTTC. As protein: CASSVGGRSSYNEQFF.

This clonotype was seen repeatedly, ten times or more. This rearrangement joins TRBV18 to TRBJ1-3; 10 nucleotides agree with TRBD1. V lost 4 bases and J lost 2; bases outside the gene matches: 5. The CDR3 covers 16 residues. CDR1 KGHSH and CDR2 LQKENI come from the germline V gene. The CDR3 nucleotides are TGTGCCAGCTCACTGACAGGGGGCGATGCTGGAAACACCATATATTTT. Translating it yields CASSLTGGDAGNTIYF. The complete variable domain, with remaining parts taken from reference TRBV18 and TRBJ1-3, reads NAGVMQNPRHLVRRRGQEARLRCSPMKGHSHVYWYRQLPEEGLKFMVYLQKENIIDESGMPKERFSAEFPKEGPSILRIQQVVRGDSAAYFCASSLTGGDAGNTIYFGEGSWLTVV.

This clonotype occurred many times. V and J are TRBV12-3 or TRBV12-4 and TRBJ2-7; D is ambiguous. The CDR3 contains 15 residues. Between the trimmed V and J ends, which lost 7 bases and 3 bases, there was a span of 19 bases. In DNA form, the CDR3 reads TGTGCCAGCACCTTGGAGTTTGGAAAGAGCTACGAGCAGTACTTC. This translates into CASTLEFGKSYEQYF.

This clonotype was picked up many times. The rearrangement uses TRBV29-1 and TRBJ2-3; D is uncertain. The CDR3 loop spans 13 amino acids. The germline CDR1 and CDR2 sequences are SQVTM and ANQGSEA. With 6 bases removed from V and 2 bases from J, the gap between germline ends came to 12 bases. The CDR3 here is CSVAIRPTDTQYF. In nucleotides, the CDR3 is TGCAGCGTCGCTATTCGTCCCACAGATACGCAGTATTTT.

Ten or more counts support this clonotype. The rearrangement uses TRBV29-1 and TRBJ1-1; possible D gene TRBD1, 6 bases. Per germline, CDR1 SQVTM and CDR2 ANQGSEA. Trimming removed 0 bases at V and 0 bases at J, with 14 bases between. The length of the CDR3 is 16 residues. The CDR3 loop reads CSVEDLGDTLNTEAFF. In nucleotides, the CDR3 is TGCAGCGTTGAAGATCTTGGGGACACCTTGAACACTGAAGCTTTCTTT.

This clonotype appeared many times. The V and J genes are TRBV20-1 and TRBJ2-3; the match to TRBD2 covers 10 bases. Germline loops: CDR1 DFQATT, CDR2 SNEGSKA (reference sequence). The CDR3 has 14 amino acids. With V trimmed by 3 bases and J by 2 bases, 2 bases remained unmatched. The CDR3 is CSARTSGHTDTQYF. CDR3 DNA: TGCAGTGCTAGGACTAGCGGGCACACAGATACGCAGTATTTT.

This clonotype occurred many times. V and J are TRBV20-1 and TRBJ2-1, with D possibly being TRBD2 (5 bases). The V end was cut by 0 bases, the J end by 6 bases, with 18 bases between. There are 16 residues in the CDR3. Germline lookup yields CDR1 DFQATT and CDR2 SNEGSKA (reference sequence). CDR3 coding DNA: TGCAGTGCTAGAGATCTTGGCGGGCAAAACTCCAATGAGCAGTTCTTC. It yields the protein CSARDLGGQNSNEQFF.

This clonotype was detected many times. This chain connects TRBV5-5 to TRBJ2-3, with D perhaps matching TRBD1 (5 bases). The CDR3 loop spans 14 amino acids. The V end was cut by 0 bases, the J end by 0 bases, with 5 bases between. CDR1 and CDR2 (germline): SGHKS, YYEKEE (reference sequence). Here the CDR3 reads CASSLDRSTDTQYF. The CDR3, as DNA: TGTGCCAGCAGCTTGGACAGGAGCACAGATACGCAGTATTTT.

This clonotype was seen many times. The rearrangement uses TRBV10-3 and TRBJ1-2, with 8 bases identical to TRBD1. Trimming removed 3 bases from V and 1 base from J; junction bases left unmatched: 4. The CDR3 consists of 15 residues. Germline CDR1 reads ENHRY; CDR2 reads SYGVKD. DNA for the CDR3: TGTGCCATCAGTGACAGGGGGCCGGGTAACTATGGCTACACCTTC. This gives the protein CAISDRGPGNYGYTF.

In this sample, this clonotype turned up many times. The V and J genes are TRBV24-1 and TRBJ1-1, with TRBD1 matching 8 bases. V shed 6 bases and J 8 bases; nucleotides not matched to a gene: 4. This CDR3 contains 12 residues. Germline V gene data show CDR1 as KGHDR and CDR2 as SFDVKD. This CDR3 reads CATSLGDREAFF. The CDR3 DNA reads TGTGCCACCAGTCTTGGGGACAGGGAAGCTTTCTTT.

This clonotype was recorded a few times. V usage is TRBV30 and J usage is TRBJ1-4; TRBD1 might be the D (5 bases). CDR1 and CDR2 (germline): GTSNPN, SVGIG (reference sequence). V was clipped by 3 bases and J by 7 bases, with 15 bases between them. The CDR3 contains 14 residues. The CDR3 loop is CAWSDQGFGEKLFF. Written as DNA, the CDR3 is TGTGCCTGGAGCGACCAGGGATTTGGTGAAAAACTGTTTTTT.

This clonotype has a handful of counts. A single base separates this from a much larger clone, so it may be a read error. The V gene is TRBV18, the J gene TRBJ2-2; 9 bases agree with TRBD2. Germline assignment: CDR1 KGHSH and CDR2 LQKENI. This CDR3 has 15 residues. The ends lost 5 bases at V and 6 bases at J; junction bases unmatched: 7. CDR3 region: CASSGVAGVAGELFF. The CDR3 nucleotides read TGTGCCAGCTCAGGCGTAGCGGGAGTCGCCGGGGAGCTGTTTTTT.